This is a list of T cell receptor beta chains from one sample in a study of T cell repertoires in aging, cancer and after chemotherapy. TCRdb independently ran MiXCR on the multiplex PCR reads; one entry per CDR3 protein. Found here are about 8,600 distinct CDR3 sequences, 25% of them singletons; the top ten hold about 3%. Source material: blood. All receptors derive from a human donor with a blood cancer. Both conserved end residues are part of each CDR3. A D gene is named only where the DNA matches it firmly. Rows may omit the clone size; those that give it use once, few, many or a size class.

cdr3_length	clone_size	v_call	d_call	j_call	cdr3_nt	cdr3_aa
15	.	TRBV7-2	TRBD2	TRBJ2-1	TGTGCCAGCTGCCAGCGGGGGGGCCGCTACAATGAGCAGTTCTTC	CASCQRGGRYNEQFF
14	many	TRBV27	.	TRBJ1-5	TGTGCCAGCAGTTTTTCAGGGAGCAATCAGCCCCAGCATTTT	CASSFSGSNQPQHF
17	.	TRBV6-4	TRBD2	TRBJ2-3	TGTGCCAGCAGTGACTCTAGCGGGGGGGATTTCACAGATACGCAGTATTTT	CASSDSSGGDFTDTQYF
12	medium-sized	TRBV10-3	TRBD1	TRBJ1-2	TGTGCCACCGAGACAGGGAACTATGGCTACACCTTC	CATETGNYGYTF
17	.	TRBV4-3	TRBD2	TRBJ2-3	TGCGCCAGCAGCCAAGATTTGAGACTAGCCGAGACAGATACGCAGTATTTT	CASSQDLRLAETDTQYF
16	medium-sized	TRBV13	.	TRBJ1-1	TGTGCCAGCAGCTTACGTGGAGCAGGGTCCACGCCTGAAGCTTTCTTT	CASSLRGAGSTPEAFF
13	.	TRBV7-9	.	TRBJ2-7	TGTGCCAGCAGCTGGGGCCCTGACTACGAGCAGTACTTC	CASSWGPDYEQYF
15	few	TRBV5-4	.	TRBJ1-1	TGTGCCAGCAGTTTGGCCCCAGGAGGGGACACTGAAGCTTTCTTT	CASSLAPGGDTEAFF
12	.	TRBV10-3	.	TRBJ1-1	TGTGCCATCAGTGTCGGGAACACTGAAGCTTTCTTT	CAISVGNTEAFF
15	medium-sized	TRBV12-3/TRBV12-4	TRBD1	TRBJ2-2	TGTGCCAGCAGTCTCAAAGGGGGCGGCACCGGGGAGCTGTTTTTT	CASSLKGGGTGELFF
12	few	TRBV28	.	TRBJ1-2	TGTGCCAGCAGTTTTGAAAACTATGGCTACACCTTC	CASSFENYGYTF
15	medium-sized	TRBV27	TRBD2	TRBJ2-7	TGTGCCAGCAGGGGACTAGCGGGAAGGGGAGTCGAGCAGTACTTC	CASRGLAGRGVEQYF
14	.	TRBV29-1	TRBD1	TRBJ2-5	TGCAGCGTTGACGGGACAGGGGGCCGAGAGACCCAGTACTTC	CSVDGTGGRETQYF
16	medium-sized	TRBV6-1	.	TRBJ2-2	TGTGCCAGCAGTGAAAGGAGCGAAATGAACACCGGGGAGCTGTTTTTT	CASSERSEMNTGELFF
14	medium-sized	TRBV18	TRBD1	TRBJ2-5	TGTGCCAGCTCACCGACAGGGTCCCAAGAGACCCAGTACTTC	CASSPTGSQETQYF
13	.	TRBV4-1	.	TRBJ1-2	TGCGCCAGCAGCCAAGATGGGTACTATGGCTACACCTTC	CASSQDGYYGYTF
15	medium-sized	TRBV19	.	TRBJ1-5	TGTGCCAGTAGTATGGGTGCGGGAATCAATCAGCCCCAGCATTTT	CASSMGAGINQPQHF
16	.	TRBV7-9	TRBD1	TRBJ1-5	TGTGCCAGCAGCTCACAGGGGGCTCACCCTAATCAGCCCCAGCATTTT	CASSSQGAHPNQPQHF
16	.	TRBV5-4	TRBD2	TRBJ2-3	TGCGCCAGCAGCCAAGATCCTAGCGGGAGCCCAGATACGCAGTATTTT	CASSQDPSGSPDTQYF
17	medium-sized	TRBV27	TRBD2	TRBJ2-1	TGTGCCAGCAGTCCCACTGGACTAGCGGGACACTTGGATGAGCAGTTCTTC	CASSPTGLAGHLDEQFF
16	.	TRBV7-9	TRBD1	TRBJ2-3	TGTGCCAGCAGCCCCGGGACAGGAGCTAGCACAGATACGCAGTATTTT	CASSPGTGASTDTQYF
13	many	TRBV6-2/TRBV6-3	.	TRBJ1-2	TGTGCCAGCAGTGAGGGTTTATGGTATGGCTACACCTTC	CASSEGLWYGYTF
16	few	TRBV20-1	TRBD2	TRBJ2-1	TGCAGTGCTATGCTTGGGACTAGCGGGAGAGGAAATGAGCAGTTCTTC	CSAMLGTSGRGNEQFF
16	medium-sized	TRBV6-5	TRBD1	TRBJ1-3	TGTGCCAGCAGCCAACTCGGACAGGGGGCGAGAAACACCATATATTTT	CASSQLGQGARNTIYF
13	large	TRBV29-1	.	TRBJ2-6	TGCAGCGTTGACGGCTCTGGGGCCAACGTCCTGACTTTC	CSVDGSGANVLTF
13	once	TRBV11-1	.	TRBJ2-7	TGTGCCAGCAGCTTACGGGGGTCTTACGAGCAGTGCTTC	CASSLRGSYEQCF
15	medium-sized	TRBV6-2/TRBV6-3	TRBD2	TRBJ2-1	TGTGCCAGCAGTTATGGGCTAGCGGAGTACAATGAGCAGTTCTTC	CASSYGLAEYNEQFF
19	.	TRBV4-3	.	TRBJ1-6	TGCGCCAGCAGCCAAGAGTATAAAGTTGGCACAGGGACGAATTCACCCCTCCACTTT	CASSQEYKVGTGTNSPLHF
16	.	TRBV20-1	.	TRBJ1-3	TGCAGTGCTAGAGGGGAACAGGGATTCTCTGGAAACACCATATATTTT	CSARGEQGFSGNTIYF
12	many	TRBV7-9	.	TRBJ1-1	TGTGCCAGCAGCTTAGATCCAGGGGAAGCTTTCTTT	CASSLDPGEAFF
14	.	TRBV6-5	.	TRBJ2-1	TGTGCCAGCAGGCCGCCCCCCGGAGGCAATGAGCAGTTCTTC	CASRPPPGGNEQFF
12	medium-sized	TRBV6-1	.	TRBJ2-2	TGTGCTAGCTTTAAAAGGGCCGGGGAGCTGTTTTTT	CASFKRAGELFF
14	.	TRBV5-1	TRBD1	TRBJ1-1	TGCGCCAGCAGCTTGGCCATGGGACAGGGGGCAGCTTTCTTT	CASSLAMGQGAAFF
13	medium-sized	TRBV19	.	TRBJ2-2	TGTGCCAGTAGTAACGGCCCGAGAGGGGAGCTGTTTTTT	CASSNGPRGELFF